The next 9 T cell receptor beta chains were all read from a single sample in a study of T-cell reconstitution after alpha-beta-depleted transplantation in children. Preparation of the TCRbeta library was carried out with unique molecular identifiers. TCRdb called the PCR reads again in MiXCR, with one record for every CDR3 protein. This table has approximately 490,000 distinct CDR3 sequences, over 9.5% appearing once. The source was PBMCs, collected before TCRalphabeta/CD19-depleted stem cell transplant. The receptors derive from a child younger than 10 with inherited bone marrow failure, due to receive a stem cell transplant.

The chain carries TRBV13 and TRBJ2-3; D is perhaps TRBD1 (5 bases). Looked up from germline, CDR1 is PRHDT and CDR2 is FYEKMQ (reference sequence). The CDR3 covers 14 residues. The germline V and J ends were trimmed by 4 bases and 2 bases, with 10 bases remaining between them. CDR3 in amino acids: CASSSTDSTDTQYF. The CDR3, as DNA: TGTGCCAGCAGCTCGACAGATTCCACAGATACGCAGTATTTT.

V usage is TRBV30 and J usage is TRBJ2-7, with D maybe TRBD2 (5 bases). V lost 1 base, J lost 9 bases, and 13 bases lay in between. This CDR3 spans 12 amino acids. From germline, CDR1 is GTSNPN and CDR2 SVGIG (reference sequence). The chain's CDR3 is CAWSAGFAPQYF. CDR3 coding DNA: TGTGCCTGGAGTGCGGGGTTCGCTCCGCAGTACTTC.

The V and J genes are TRBV20-1 and TRBJ1-1; D uncertain. The CDR3 is made up of 15 amino acids. Germline loops: CDR1 DFQATT, CDR2 SNEGSKA (reference sequence). V lost 5 bases and J 1 base, leaving 17 bases between the germline ends. Here the CDR3 reads CSARWMRAPNTEAFF. CDR3 bases: TGCAGTGCTCGGTGGATGAGGGCCCCGAACACTGAAGCTTTCTTT.

Many counts were recorded for this clonotype. This chain connects TRBV5-1 to TRBJ2-3; 10 bases fit TRBD2. The CDR3 is 16 amino acids. Germline trimming cut 3 bases from V and 3 bases from J; bases unmatched to any gene: 7. Germline assignment: CDR1 SGHRS and CDR2 YFSETQ. The DNA for the CDR3 is TGCGCCAGCAGCTCGCCTAGCGGGAGATCGACAGATACGCAGTATTTT. The encoded protein is CASSSPSGRSTDTQYF.

This clonotype was counted between two and nine times. The chain uses TRBV6-2 or TRBV6-3 and TRBJ2-2; D is tentatively TRBD1 or TRBD2 (5 bases each). This CDR3 is 14 amino acids long. Trimming removed 2 bases at V and 5 bases at J, with 9 bases between. From germline, CDR1 is MNHEY and CDR2 SVGEGT. The CDR3 loop is CASSYLGVTGELFF. The CDR3 DNA sequence: TGTGCCAGCAGTTACCTGGGGGTGACCGGGGAGCTGTTTTTT.

The chain combines TRBV11-2 with TRBJ2-2; D unresolved. Trimming cost V 6 bases and J 5 bases, with 13 bases left between them. The germline CDR1 and CDR2 sequences are SGHAT and FQNNGV. This CDR3 is 14 amino acids long. The CDR3 coding sequence is TGTGCCAGCAGGCCCTCGGCGTCGACCGGGGAGCTGTTTTTT. This codes for CASRPSASTGELFF.

This clonotype was detected ten times or more. The V call is TRBV12-3 or TRBV12-4, the J call TRBJ2-5; TRBD1 aligns across 7 bases. V trimming: 6 bases; J trimming: 0 bases; junction bases outside the gene matches: 7. The CDR3 is made up of 15 amino acids. Here the CDR3 reads CASSQGVTDQETQYF. The CDR3 DNA is TGTGCCAGCAGCCAGGGGGTGACAGACCAAGAGACCCAGTACTTC.

There are many counts of this clonotype. The V gene is TRBV29-1, the J gene TRBJ2-7, with D possibly called TRBD1 or TRBD2 (6 bases each). This CDR3 comprises 13 residues. The germline V gene encodes CDR1 SQVTM and CDR2 ANQGSEA. The V end was cut by 4 bases, the J end by 3 bases, with 13 bases between. The CDR3 DNA follows: TGCAGCGTTGTGGGGGGCGAGGGCTACGAGCAGTACTTC. The encoded protein is CSVVGGEGYEQYF.

This clonotype was picked up many times. The rearrangement links TRBV5-5 to TRBJ1-2, with a weak D call TRBD1 (6 bases). Germline V lookup: CDR1 SGHKS, CDR2 YYEKEE (reference sequence). The V gene lost 3 bases and the J gene lost 6 bases, with 24 bases spanning the gap. The CDR3 totals 17 residues. This CDR3 is CASSSAKRGGNVDGYTF. CDR3 bases: TGTGCCAGCAGCTCCGCCAAAAGGGGGGGCAACGTGGATGGCTACACCTTC.